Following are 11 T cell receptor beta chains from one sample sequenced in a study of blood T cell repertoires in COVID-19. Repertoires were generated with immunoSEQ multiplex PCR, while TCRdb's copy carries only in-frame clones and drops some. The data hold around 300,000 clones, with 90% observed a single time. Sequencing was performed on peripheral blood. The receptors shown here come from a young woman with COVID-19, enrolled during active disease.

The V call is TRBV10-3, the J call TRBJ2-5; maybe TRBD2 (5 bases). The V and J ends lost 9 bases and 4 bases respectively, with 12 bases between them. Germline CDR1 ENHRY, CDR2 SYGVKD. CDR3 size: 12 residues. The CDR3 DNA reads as TGTGCCATTTCAGGAGGAGGAGAGACCCAGTACTTC. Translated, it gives CAISGGGETQYF.

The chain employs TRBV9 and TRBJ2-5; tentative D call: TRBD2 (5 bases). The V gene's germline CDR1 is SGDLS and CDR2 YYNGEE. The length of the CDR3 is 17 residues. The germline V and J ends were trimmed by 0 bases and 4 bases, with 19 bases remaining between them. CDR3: CASSVAAPPGILETQYF. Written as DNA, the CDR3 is TGTGCCAGCAGCGTAGCCGCCCCCCCGGGGATTCTAGAGACCCAGTACTTC.

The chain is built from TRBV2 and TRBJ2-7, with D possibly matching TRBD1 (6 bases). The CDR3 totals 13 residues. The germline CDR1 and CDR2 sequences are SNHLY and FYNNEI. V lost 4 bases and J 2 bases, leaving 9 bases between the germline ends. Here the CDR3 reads CASSVDSPYEQYF. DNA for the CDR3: TGTGCCAGCAGTGTGGACAGTCCCTACGAGCAGTACTTC.

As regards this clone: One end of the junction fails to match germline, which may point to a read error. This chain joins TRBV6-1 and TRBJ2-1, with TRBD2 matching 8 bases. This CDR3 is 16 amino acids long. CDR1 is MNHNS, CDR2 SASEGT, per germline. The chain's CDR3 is CASREGLAGSYNEQFF. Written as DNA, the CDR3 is TGTGCCAGCAGAGAAGGGCTAGCGGGTTCCTACAATGAGCAGTTCTTC.

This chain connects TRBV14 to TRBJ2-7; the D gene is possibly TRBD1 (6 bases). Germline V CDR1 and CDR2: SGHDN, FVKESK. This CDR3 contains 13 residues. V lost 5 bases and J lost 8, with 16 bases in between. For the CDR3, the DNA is TGTGCCAGCAGCGACTGGACAGTTCGTCAGCAGTACTTC. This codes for CASSDWTVRQQYF.

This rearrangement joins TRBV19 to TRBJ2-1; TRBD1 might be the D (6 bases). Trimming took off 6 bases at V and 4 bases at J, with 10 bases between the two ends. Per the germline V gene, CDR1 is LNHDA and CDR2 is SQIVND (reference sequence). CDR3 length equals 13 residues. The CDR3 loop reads CASRRTEYNEQFF. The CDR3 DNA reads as TGTGCCAGTAGGCGGACAGAGTACAATGAGCAGTTCTTC.

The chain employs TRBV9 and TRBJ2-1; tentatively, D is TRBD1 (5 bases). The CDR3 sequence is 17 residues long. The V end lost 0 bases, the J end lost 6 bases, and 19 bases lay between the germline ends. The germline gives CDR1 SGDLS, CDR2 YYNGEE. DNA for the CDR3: TGTGCCAGCAGCGTAGAGGGGCTAGATCTGGGGTTCAATGAGCAGTTCTTC. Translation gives CASSVEGLDLGFNEQFF. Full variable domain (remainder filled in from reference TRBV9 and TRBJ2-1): DSGVTQTPKHLITATGQRVTLRCSPRSGDLSVYWYQQSLDQGLQFLIQYYNGEERAKGNILERFSAQQFPDLHSELNLSSLELGDSALYFCASSVEGLDLGFNEQFFGPGTRLTVL.

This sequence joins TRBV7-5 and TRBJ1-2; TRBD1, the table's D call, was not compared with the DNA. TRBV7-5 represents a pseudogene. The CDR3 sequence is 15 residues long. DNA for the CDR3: TGTGTCAGAAGCATTACAGGGGGCGCGGACTATGGCTACACCTTC. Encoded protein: CVRSITGGADYGYTF.

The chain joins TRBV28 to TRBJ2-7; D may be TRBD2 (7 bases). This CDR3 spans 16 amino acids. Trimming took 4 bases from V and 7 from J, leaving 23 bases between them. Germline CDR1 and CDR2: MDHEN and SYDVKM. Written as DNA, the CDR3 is TGTGCCAGCAGTTATCTCGGGGGGCGGCGGGGTGGAGAGCAGTACTTC. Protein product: CASSYLGGRRGGEQYF.

The CDR3 loop reads CASTRQGVVNEQFF. The CDR3 bases are TGTGCCAGCACCCGACAGGGGGTAGTCAATGAGCAGTTCTTC. The V gene is TRBV5-4, the J gene TRBJ2-1; 9 bases are a match to TRBD1. Germline V gene sequence: CDR1 SGHNT, CDR2 YYREEE (reference sequence). CDR3 size: 14 residues. The junction had 7 bases not matched to a gene; V was cut back by 6 bases and J by 6 bases.

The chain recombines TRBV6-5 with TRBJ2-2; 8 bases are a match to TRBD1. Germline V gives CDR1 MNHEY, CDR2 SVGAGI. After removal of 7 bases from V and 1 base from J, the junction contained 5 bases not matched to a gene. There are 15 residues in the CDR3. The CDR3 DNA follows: TGTGCCAGCAACCACAGGGGGAAGAACACCGGGGAGCTGTTTTTT. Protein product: CASNHRGKNTGELFF.